This TCR beta chain came from a study of blood T cell repertoires in COVID-19. Study context: The analysed material was cDNA or gDNA that came from T cells, B-cell-depleted T cells, or PBMCs.

Patients in Seattle were enrolled during active infection, then followed longitudinally. Assay used: immunoSEQ multiplex PCR; TCRdb lists only in-frame clones, some missing. The table lists fewer than 200,000 clones, roughly 93% of them singletons. This CDR3 spans 13 amino acids. Trimming took 1 base from V and 4 from J, leaving 7 bases between them. CDR1 and CDR2 from the germline V gene are SGHTA and FQGNSA. Sequenced: peripheral blood. The receptor's source is a man aged 18 to 30 with COVID-19, enrolled during active disease. The J gene is TRBJ1-2, the V gene TRBV7-2; no clear D. The CDR3 sequence: CASSLGGGYGYTF. For the CDR3, the DNA is TGTGCCAGCAGCTTAGGGGGAGGCTATGGCTACACCTTC.